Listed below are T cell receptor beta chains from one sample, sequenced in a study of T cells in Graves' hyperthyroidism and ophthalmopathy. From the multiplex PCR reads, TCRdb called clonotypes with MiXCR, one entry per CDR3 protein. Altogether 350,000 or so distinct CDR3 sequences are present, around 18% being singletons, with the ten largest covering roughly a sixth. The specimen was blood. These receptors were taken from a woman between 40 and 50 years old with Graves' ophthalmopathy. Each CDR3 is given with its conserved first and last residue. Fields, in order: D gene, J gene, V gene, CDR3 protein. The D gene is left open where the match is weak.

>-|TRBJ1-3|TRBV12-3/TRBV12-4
CASKKESGNTIYF
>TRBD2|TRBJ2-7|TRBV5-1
CASSLSGSGTYEQYF
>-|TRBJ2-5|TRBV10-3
CAILAESGTQYF
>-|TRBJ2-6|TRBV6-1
CASQGGSGANVLTF
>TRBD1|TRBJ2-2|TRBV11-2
CASSPRGQATGELFF
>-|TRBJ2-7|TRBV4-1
CASSRGEGYEQYF
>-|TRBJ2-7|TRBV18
CASSPRLDYEQYF
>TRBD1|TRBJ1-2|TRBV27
CASRPTGTYGYTF
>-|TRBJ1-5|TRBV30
CAWSAGVNQPQHF
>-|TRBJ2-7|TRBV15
CATGESLRYEQYF